This TCR beta chain was found in a study of T cell responses to AZD1222 COVID-19 vaccine. Germline V CDR1 and CDR2: SGHTA, FQGNSA. Trimming pared 5 bases from V and 5 bases from J, leaving 19 bases between. CDR3 length: 16 residues. The study's findings and limits: Spike was spanned by vaccine-associated CD4 TCRs, which were dominant at 160-218 and 743-854.

Concerning this clone itself: Its antigen remains unknown.

Clones were sequenced by immunoSEQ multiplex PCR, and TCRdb holds only the in-frame ones, with some missing. The profile shows 150,000 or so clones, around 92% of them singletons. The genes are TRBV7-2 and TRBJ1-3, with D possibly TRBD1 on 6 matching bases. The source is an adult who received the AZD1222 COVID-19 vaccine. Sequencing was performed on peripheral blood, taken 28 days after the second AZD1222 dose. Here the CDR3 reads CASSLRPPGARNTIYF. DNA for the CDR3: TGTGCCAGCAGCCTTCGACCACCGGGGGCTAGAAACACCATATATTTT. The whole variable domain, remainder taken from reference TRBV7-2 and TRBJ1-3, is GAGVSQSPSNKVTEKGKDVELRCDPISGHTALYWYRQSLGQGLEFLIYFQGNSAPDKSGLPSDRFSAERTGGSVSTLTIQRTQQEDSAVYLCASSLRPPGARNTIYFGEGSWLTVV.